Listed here are 7 T cell receptor beta chains from one sample, sequenced in a study of T cell repertoires in cytomegalovirus infection. TCRdb reprocessed the reads with MiXCR, giving one entry per CDR3 protein. Here the sample spans approximately 200,000 distinct CDR3 sequences, 25% to 30% being singletons. The material sequenced was PBMCs. The receptors derive from a human donor in good health (CMV status not recorded). Some clones in this sample may be carry-over from other donors' samples.

The chain carries TRBV4-3 and TRBJ1-2, with D uncertain. The CDR3 has 15 residues. V was cut by 0 bases and J by 4 bases, with 12 bases left in between. Germline V gene lookup returns CDR1 LGHNA and CDR2 YSLEER. The CDR3: CASSQDIEVVYGYTF. CDR3 DNA sequence: TGCGCCAGCAGCCAAGATATTGAGGTCGTCTATGGCTACACCTTC.

There are a few counts of this clonotype. V gene TRBV6-2 or TRBV6-3 combines with J gene TRBJ2-4; no firm D call. This CDR3 has 12 amino acids. Germline lookup yields CDR1 MNHEY and CDR2 SVGEGT. Trimming took 2 bases from V and 12 from J, leaving 11 bases between them. The CDR3 is CASSYVGKAQYF. DNA of the CDR3: TGTGCCAGCAGTTACGTGGGAAAGGCTCAGTACTTC.

This chain connects TRBV19 to TRBJ2-3; 8 nucleotides agree with TRBD2. The CDR3 covers 15 residues. V shed 6 bases and J 0 bases; nucleotides not matched to a gene: 5. Germline CDR1 reads LNHDA; CDR2 reads SQIVND (reference sequence). This CDR3 is CASREAGESTDTQYF. For the CDR3, the DNA is TGTGCCAGTAGGGAAGCGGGGGAGAGCACAGATACGCAGTATTTT.

This clonotype was recorded at least ten times. V usage is TRBV7-2 and J usage is TRBJ1-6; tentative D call: TRBD1 (5 bases). The CDR3 has 16 amino acids. The V gene's germline CDR1 is SGHTA and CDR2 FQGNSA. Trimming stripped 5 bases from V and 3 bases from J, with 14 bases between. The CDR3 DNA reads TGTGCCAGCAGCCCACCCCGGGACGGCTATAATTCACCCCTCCACTTT. Protein: CASSPPRDGYNSPLHF.

The chain links TRBV29-1 to TRBJ1-1, with 7 nucleotides matching TRBD1. With V trimmed by 6 bases and J by 4 bases, 8 bases remained unmatched. Germline CDR1 and CDR2: SQVTM and ANQGSEA. CDR3 length: 13 residues. The CDR3 spells CSVGTAFGTEAFF. The CDR3 region has the DNA TGCAGCGTCGGGACAGCCTTTGGCACTGAAGCTTTCTTT. Drawing the rest from reference TRBV29-1 and TRBJ1-1, the complete variable domain is SAVISQKPSRDICQRGTSLTIQCQVDSQVTMMFWYRQQPGQSLTLIATANQGSEATYESGFVIDKFPISRPNLTFSTLTVSNMSPEDSSIYLCSVGTAFGTEAFFGQGTRLTVV.

The V call is TRBV6-2 or TRBV6-3, the J call TRBJ2-3; 8 bases map to TRBD2. This CDR3 comprises 13 residues. J was trimmed by 3 bases and V by 7 bases; bases with no gene match: 3. Germline lookup yields CDR1 MNHEY and CDR2 SVGEGT. The CDR3 region is CASTGLATDTQYF. The CDR3 DNA follows: TGTGCCAGCACCGGACTAGCAACAGATACGCAGTATTTT.

This clonotype was found many times. The CDR3 nucleotides are TGTGCCAGCAGCTCCAGCACCGGGCCGGGGAACACTGAAGCTTTCTTT. It yields the protein CASSSSTGPGNTEAFF. The chain joins TRBV7-8 to TRBJ1-1; D gene unclear. CDR1 and CDR2 from the germline V gene are SGHVS and FQNEAQ. The V end was cut by 4 bases, the J end by 1 base, with 16 bases between. CDR3 length: 16 residues. The complete variable domain, with remaining parts taken from reference TRBV7-8 and TRBJ1-1, reads GAGVSQSPRYKVAKRGQDVALRCDPISGHVSLFWYQQALGQGPEFLTYFQNEAQLDKSGLPSDRFFAERPEGSVSTLKIQRTQQEDSAVYLCASSSSTGPGNTEAFFGQGTRLTVV.